This record looks at one T cell receptor (beta chain) sequence and its context. Its cognate antigen has yet to be identified. Qualities for individual bases were not recorded, and no much larger clone is one base off. The immunoSEQ Assay, a bias-controlled multiplex PCR, was used to amplify TCRbeta CDR3 regions from genomic DNA. The study's own analysis went as follows. The number of nucleated cells in each sample was estimated by amplification of reference gene primers within the assay. To quantify the absolute abundance of each unique TCRbeta CDR3 rearrangement, sequence reads were collapsed and filtered. For each sample, productive Simpson clonality was calculated as the square root of Simpson's diversity index over productive rearrangements. This immuneACCESS table, as held by TCRdb, lists in-frame sequences with V and J called but not all clones. Of the missing ones, under half trace to an unresolved V gene in checked studies; the others have no known cause. D and trimming come from the DNA, and the V and J calls and clone size come from that table. The sample yields around 160,000 clones; 75% to 90% were counted once. 6% to 7% of the sample is in the top ten clones.

The source of the sample is a study of blood T cell repertoires in COVID-19 (dated by TCRdb to 2020 to 2021). Some background on the complete study: Collaborator samples came from the United States, Italy and Spain and covered acute and convalescent phases of COVID-19. The prospective study material was composed of cDNA or gDNA derived from T cells, B-cell-depleted T cells, or PBMCs. Deeply sampled blood TCRbeta repertoires from subjects exposed to, actively infected with, or recovered from COVID-19 were included in the dataset. A freely available public database, intended as a resource for researchers studying the immune response to SARS-CoV-2, is where the repertoires were released. Samples came from the ongoing ImmuneRACE study (first 160 participants) plus 1,254 subjects from 6 global collaborators. A de-identified subject ID, COVID-19 status, age in years and sex were almost always included in the sample metadata. Where available, HLA class I and class II types were taken from metadata supplied by the sample provider and were not determined by assay-based typing.

Points the paper makes about the study in general: The quantity of clinical and demographic metadata differed by source and by participant and was supplied without curation.

CDR1 and CDR2 were assigned from the germline V gene (reference sequence) as LNHDA and SQIVND. Including the terminal cysteine and phenylalanine, the CDR3 comprises 18 residues. Of all the DNA, just the CDR3 is kept, 54 bases in frame from base 1. Unmatched junction bases come to 17, with V trimmed by 5 bases and J by 4 bases. Whole blood was collected in K2EDTA tubes by collaborating institutions according to the institutions' own protocols. For TCRbeta analysis, collaborators shipped samples in one of three forms: frozen whole blood, isolated PBMCs, or DNA extracted from either of those sample types.

The sequencing input was peripheral blood. Recombination joined TRBV19 with TRBJ1-2, with 9 junctional bases fitting TRBD1. This sequence was found in a man older than 75 with acute or convalescent COVID-19. The DNA sequence is as follows: TGTGCCAGTAGTCCCCAGATAACAGGGGGCGCGAAGAGCTATGGCTACACCTTC. Its protein is CASSPQITGGAKSYGYTF.